Listed below are T cell receptor beta chains from one sample, sequenced in a study of blood T cell repertoires in COVID-19. Assay: immunoSEQ multiplex PCR; the TCRdb copy retains only in-frame clones and omits some. The profile shows roughly 300,000 clones, more than 75% of them singletons. The sample was PBMCs or T cells enriched from blood (not recorded which). These receptors all stem from a young woman who had recovered from COVID-19. CDR3s include the opening cysteine and the closing phenylalanine or tryptophan. The order of the fields is V gene, clone size, J gene, D gene, CDR3 DNA, CDR3 protein. A D gene is named only where the DNA matches it firmly. Clone size is stated in some rows and not others, as once, few, many or a class when expanded.

TRBV3-1/TRBV3-2	NA	TRBJ1-2	TRBD1	TGTGCCAGCAGCCAAGAGGGACAGGGGTCGGGCTACACCTTC	CASSQEGQGSGYTF
TRBV6-2/TRBV6-3	once	TRBJ1-4	NA	TGTGCCAGCAGTTACGAGATTTCCACAGATGAAAAACTGTTTTTT	CASSYEISTDEKLFF
TRBV4-1	NA	TRBJ1-5	NA	TGCGCCAGCAGCCAGTACCGGGGGGTAAGCAATCAGCCCCAGCATTTT	CASSQYRGVSNQPQHF
TRBV11-2	NA	TRBJ2-1	TRBD2	TGTGCCAGCAGCTCCCCGGGTAGCGGGGGGAATGAGCAGTTCTTC	CASSSPGSGGNEQFF
TRBV19	NA	TRBJ1-1	TRBD1	TGTGCCAGCAGCGACAGGGGCGAAAAAACTGAAGCTTTCTTT	CASSDRGEKTEAFF
TRBV19	NA	TRBJ1-2	TRBD1	TGTGCCAGTAGTATAGCCGGACAGGGAAGGGATGGCTACACCTTC	CASSIAGQGRDGYTF
TRBV7-2	few	TRBJ2-3	TRBD2	TGTGCCAGCAGCTTAGCCGCGGGGGGTGATACGCAGTATTTT	CASSLAAGGDTQYF
TRBV6-2/TRBV6-3	NA	TRBJ1-5	NA	TGTGCCAGCAGTTACTCGACACCCTATAGCAATCAGCCCCAGCATTTT	CASSYSTPYSNQPQHF
TRBV7-6	NA	TRBJ2-3	NA	TGTGCCAGCAGCTTAGTGGGGCATGGTCGCACAGATACGCAGTATTTT	CASSLVGHGRTDTQYF
TRBV3-1/TRBV3-2	NA	TRBJ2-1	NA	TGTGCCAGCAGCCAAGATGGGGCAACCAAGCAGTTCTTC	CASSQDGATKQFF
TRBV5-1	once	TRBJ1-2	NA	TGCGCCAGCAGCTTAGGGACATATTTTAACTATGGCTACACCTTC	CASSLGTYFNYGYTF
TRBV28	NA	TRBJ2-1	TRBD1	TGTGCCAGCAGCCACAGGGGAATGGTATACAATGAGCAGTTCTTC	CASSHRGMVYNEQFF
TRBV4-3	NA	TRBJ2-6	NA	TGCGCCAGCAGCCAAGACACCTACAGATCTGGGGCCAACGTCCTGACTTTC	CASSQDTYRSGANVLTF
TRBV4-3	NA	TRBJ2-5	TRBD2	TGCGCCAGCAGCCAAGTTGTAGGGAGCGGGGGGTCGGGAGGTGTGGAGACCCAGTACTTC	CASSQVVGSGGSGGVETQYF